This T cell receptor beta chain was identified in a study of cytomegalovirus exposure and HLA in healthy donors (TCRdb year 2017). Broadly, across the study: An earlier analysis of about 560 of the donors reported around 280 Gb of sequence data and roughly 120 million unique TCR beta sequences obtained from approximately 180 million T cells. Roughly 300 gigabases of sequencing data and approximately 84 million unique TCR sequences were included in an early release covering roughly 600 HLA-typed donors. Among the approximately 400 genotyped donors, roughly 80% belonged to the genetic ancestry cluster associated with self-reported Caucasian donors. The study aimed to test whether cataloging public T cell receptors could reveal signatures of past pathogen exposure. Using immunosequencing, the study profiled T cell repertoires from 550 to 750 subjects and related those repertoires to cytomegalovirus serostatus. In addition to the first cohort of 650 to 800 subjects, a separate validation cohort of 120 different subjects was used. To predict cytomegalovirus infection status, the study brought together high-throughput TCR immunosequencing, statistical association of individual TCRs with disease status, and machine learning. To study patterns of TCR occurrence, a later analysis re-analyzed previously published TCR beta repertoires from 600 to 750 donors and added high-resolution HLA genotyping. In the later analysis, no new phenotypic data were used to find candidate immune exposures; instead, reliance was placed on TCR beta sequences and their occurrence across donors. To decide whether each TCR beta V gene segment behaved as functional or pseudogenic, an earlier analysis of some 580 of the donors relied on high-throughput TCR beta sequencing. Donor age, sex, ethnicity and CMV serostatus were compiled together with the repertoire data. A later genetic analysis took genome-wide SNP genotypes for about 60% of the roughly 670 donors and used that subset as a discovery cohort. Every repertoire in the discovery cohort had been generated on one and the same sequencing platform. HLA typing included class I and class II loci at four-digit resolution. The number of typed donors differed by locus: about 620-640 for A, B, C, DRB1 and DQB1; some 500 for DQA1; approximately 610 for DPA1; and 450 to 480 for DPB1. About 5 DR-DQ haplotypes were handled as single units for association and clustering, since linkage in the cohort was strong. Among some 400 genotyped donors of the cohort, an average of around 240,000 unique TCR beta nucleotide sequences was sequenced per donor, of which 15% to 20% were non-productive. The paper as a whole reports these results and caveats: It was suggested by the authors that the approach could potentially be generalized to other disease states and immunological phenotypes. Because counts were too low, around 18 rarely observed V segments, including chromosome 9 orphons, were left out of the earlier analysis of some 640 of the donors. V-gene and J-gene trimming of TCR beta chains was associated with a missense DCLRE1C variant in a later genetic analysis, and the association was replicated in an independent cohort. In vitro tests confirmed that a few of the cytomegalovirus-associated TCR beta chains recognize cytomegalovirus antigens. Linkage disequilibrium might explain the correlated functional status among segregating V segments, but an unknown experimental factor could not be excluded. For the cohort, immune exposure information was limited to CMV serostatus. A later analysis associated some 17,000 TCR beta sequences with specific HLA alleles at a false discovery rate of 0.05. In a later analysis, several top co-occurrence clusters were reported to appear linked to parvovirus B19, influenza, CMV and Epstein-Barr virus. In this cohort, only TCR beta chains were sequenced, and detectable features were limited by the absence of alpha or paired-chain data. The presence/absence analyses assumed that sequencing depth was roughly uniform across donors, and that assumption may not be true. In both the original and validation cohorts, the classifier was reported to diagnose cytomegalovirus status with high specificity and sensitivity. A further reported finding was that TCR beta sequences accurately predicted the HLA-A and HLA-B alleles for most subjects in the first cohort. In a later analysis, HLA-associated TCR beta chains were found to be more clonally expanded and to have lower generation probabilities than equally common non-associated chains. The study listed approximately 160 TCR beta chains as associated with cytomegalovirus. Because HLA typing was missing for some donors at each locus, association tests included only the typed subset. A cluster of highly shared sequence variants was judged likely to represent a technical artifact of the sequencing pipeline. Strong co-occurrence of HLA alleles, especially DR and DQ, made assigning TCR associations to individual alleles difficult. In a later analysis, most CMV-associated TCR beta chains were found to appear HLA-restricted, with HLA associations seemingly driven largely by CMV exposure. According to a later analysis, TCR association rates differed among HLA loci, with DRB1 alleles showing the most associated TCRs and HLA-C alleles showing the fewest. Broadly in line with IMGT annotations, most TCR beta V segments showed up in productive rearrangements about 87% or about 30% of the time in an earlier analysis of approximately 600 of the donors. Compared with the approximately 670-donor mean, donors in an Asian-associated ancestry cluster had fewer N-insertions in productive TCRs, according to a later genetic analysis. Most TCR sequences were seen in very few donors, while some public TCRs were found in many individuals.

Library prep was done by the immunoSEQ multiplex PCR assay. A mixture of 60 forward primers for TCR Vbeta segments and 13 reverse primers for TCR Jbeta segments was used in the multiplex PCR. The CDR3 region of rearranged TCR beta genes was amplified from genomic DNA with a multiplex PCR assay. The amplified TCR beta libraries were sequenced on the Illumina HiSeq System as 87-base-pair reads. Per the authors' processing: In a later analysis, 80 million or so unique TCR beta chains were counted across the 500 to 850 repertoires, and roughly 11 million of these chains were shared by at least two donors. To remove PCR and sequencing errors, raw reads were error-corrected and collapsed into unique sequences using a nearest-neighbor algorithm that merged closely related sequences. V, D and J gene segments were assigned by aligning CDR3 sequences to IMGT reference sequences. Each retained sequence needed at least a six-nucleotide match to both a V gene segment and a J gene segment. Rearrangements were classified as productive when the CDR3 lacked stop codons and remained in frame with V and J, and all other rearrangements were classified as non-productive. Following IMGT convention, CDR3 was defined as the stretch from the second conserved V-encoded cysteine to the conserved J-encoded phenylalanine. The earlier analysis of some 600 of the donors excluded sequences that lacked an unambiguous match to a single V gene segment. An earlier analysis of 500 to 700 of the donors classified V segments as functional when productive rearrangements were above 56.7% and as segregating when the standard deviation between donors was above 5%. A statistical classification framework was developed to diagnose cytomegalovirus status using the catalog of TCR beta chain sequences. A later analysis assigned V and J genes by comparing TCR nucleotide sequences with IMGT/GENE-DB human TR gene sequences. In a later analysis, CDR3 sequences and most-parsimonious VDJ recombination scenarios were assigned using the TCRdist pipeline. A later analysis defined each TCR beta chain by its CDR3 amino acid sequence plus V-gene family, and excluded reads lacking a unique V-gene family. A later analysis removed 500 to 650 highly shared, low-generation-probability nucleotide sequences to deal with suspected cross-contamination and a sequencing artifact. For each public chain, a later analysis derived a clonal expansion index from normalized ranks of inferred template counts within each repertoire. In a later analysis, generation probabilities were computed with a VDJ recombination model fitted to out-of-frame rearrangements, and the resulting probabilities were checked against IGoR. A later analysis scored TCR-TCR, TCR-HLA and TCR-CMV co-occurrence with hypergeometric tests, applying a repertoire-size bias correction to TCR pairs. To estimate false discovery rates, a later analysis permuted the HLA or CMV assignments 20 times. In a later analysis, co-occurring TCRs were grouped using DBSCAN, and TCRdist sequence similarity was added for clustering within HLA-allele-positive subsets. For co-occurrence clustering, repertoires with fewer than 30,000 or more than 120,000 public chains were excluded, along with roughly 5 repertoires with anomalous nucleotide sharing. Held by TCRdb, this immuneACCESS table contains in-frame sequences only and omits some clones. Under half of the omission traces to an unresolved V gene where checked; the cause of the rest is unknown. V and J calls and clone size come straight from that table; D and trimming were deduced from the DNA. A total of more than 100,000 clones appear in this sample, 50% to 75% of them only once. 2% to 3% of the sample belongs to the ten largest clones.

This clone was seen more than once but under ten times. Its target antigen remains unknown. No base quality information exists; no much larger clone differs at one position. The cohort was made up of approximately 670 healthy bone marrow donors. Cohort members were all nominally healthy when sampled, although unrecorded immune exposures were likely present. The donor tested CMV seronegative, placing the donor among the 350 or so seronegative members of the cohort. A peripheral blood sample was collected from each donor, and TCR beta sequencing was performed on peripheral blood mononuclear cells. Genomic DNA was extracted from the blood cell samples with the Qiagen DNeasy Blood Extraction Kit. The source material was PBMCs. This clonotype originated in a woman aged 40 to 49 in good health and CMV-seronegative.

CDR3 sequence: CASSQFGQMNTEAFF. The nucleotide sequence reads TGCGCCAGCAGCCAATTCGGACAGATGAACACTGAAGCTTTCTTT. The sequence is built from TRBV4-1 and TRBJ1-1, and perhaps TRBD1 as D gene, on 6 matching bases. Its CDR3 holds 15 amino acids, cysteine through phenylalanine. The CDR3 DNA has 45 bases and is translated from base 1. V is reduced by 2 bases and J by 0 bases, leaving a spacing of 10 bases between them. CDR1 MGHRA and CDR2 YSYEKL are derived from the germline V gene.